These T cell receptor beta chains were read from a single sample in a study of T-cell memory formation after mild COVID-19. Using its own MiXCR run on the 5' RACE reads, TCRdb lists one record per CDR3 protein. The table has over 350,000 distinct CDR3 sequences, roughly 24% seen once. Sequenced input: PBMCs or a T cell subset sorted from them (not recorded which). Source of these receptors: an adult woman who had mild COVID-19 (a few samples of this study predate the infection). Cell type and time point are not known. Each CDR3 is given with its conserved first and last residue. A D gene is named only where the DNA matches it firmly.

V,D,CDR3
TRBV3-1,.,CASSPLRSGNGYTF
TRBV12-3/TRBV12-4,.,CASSPGTVNYGYTF
TRBV7-9,.,CASRSQGYTEAFF
TRBV11-3,TRBD1,CASSLAGQGDEQFF
TRBV5-5,.,CASSLGPPSEYEQYF
TRBV3-1,.,CASSHPRGEQYF
TRBV7-9,TRBD1,CASSLKGASPRTDTQYF
TRBV5-6,TRBD1,CASSLYVGAGGFDEKLFF
TRBV2,TRBD1,CASSEGGTGDIIDTQYF
TRBV5-1,TRBD1,CASGQDPRDYGYTF
TRBV12-3/TRBV12-4,.,CASSSPGTPWEQYF
TRBV15,.,CATSARGTNTEAFF
TRBV6-5,.,CASSYRQAHYTF
TRBV12-3/TRBV12-4,.,CASSFRASNEQFF
TRBV10-3,TRBD2,CAISVLAGLSYEQYF
TRBV7-8,.,CASSPLVGGEQYF
TRBV16,.,CASSLGHPNTEAFF
TRBV29-1,.,CSVDSGSYEQYF
TRBV27,.,CASRRPGSYEQYF
TRBV20-1,TRBD1,CSASTGGDTEAFF
TRBV13,.,CASSSTGRVAQYF
TRBV5-6,TRBD1,CASTPGQGNEQFF
TRBV11-2,TRBD2,CASSLEGWSGGAETQYF
TRBV7-9,.,CASSLVRVGANVLTF
TRBV20-1,TRBD2,CSAGGASGTPDTQYF
TRBV7-2,.,CASAGQPVLSYEQYF
TRBV29-1,.,CSVEGGISGELFF
TRBV7-6,.,CASSLHGNTGELFF
TRBV5-4,.,CASSSGLISYNEQFF
TRBV7-2,TRBD1,CASSFPGTEYSPLHF
TRBV5-1,.,CASSLGPQAGELFF
TRBV7-9,.,CASSFSPRHLYQETQYF
TRBV29-1,TRBD2,CSVKGLAGQSYNEQFF
TRBV7-6,.,CASSLLPGPIAGETQYF
TRBV9,.,CASSAGQGGATNEKLFF
TRBV19,TRBD2,CASQLGRAGANVLTF
TRBV5-6,TRBD2,CASSLASGEVTDTQYF
TRBV15,.,CATSRDRAGEQFF
TRBV3-1,.,CASSQELGRNTEAFF
TRBV6-6,.,CASSYNRDGYTF
TRBV6-5,.,CASKSSGYNEQFF
TRBV6-6,TRBD1,CASSYSDRVDQPQHF
TRBV7-8,TRBD2,CASSFLAGPYNEQFF
TRBV3-1,.,CASSQDEVYGYTF
TRBV5-1,TRBD1,CASSLFGTANTGELFF
TRBV4-1,.,CASSQDPAYYAYEQYF
TRBV4-1,.,CASSQEPKAGRNSPLHF
TRBV20-1,TRBD1,CSAVQGARTGANVLTF
TRBV2,.,CASSELSGELFF
TRBV24-1,TRBD1,CATSDRPGGAGANVLTF
TRBV29-1,TRBD2,CSVEDSGGAYEQYF
TRBV6-1,TRBD1,CASSLTGTEYEQYF
TRBV14,.,CASSQGTTGELFF